The 3 T cell receptor beta chains given below trace back to one sample, sequenced in a study of blood T cell repertoires in COVID-19. Sequencing was performed with immunoSEQ multiplex PCR; in TCRdb, only in-frame clones are kept and a portion is missing. In the table there are roughly 69,000 clones, 70% to 90% of which are singletons. Specimen: PBMCs or T cells enriched from blood (not recorded which). Receptor source: a woman between 40 and 50 years old with acute COVID-19.

V gene TRBV5-8 combines with J gene TRBJ2-3; 7 positions agree with TRBD2. V gave up 5 bases and J gave up 8 bases; unmatched junction bases: 11. The CDR3 consists of 14 residues. The germline V gene has CDR1 SGHTS and CDR2 YDEGEE. CDR3 sequence: CASSPGLGAGTQYF. CDR3 nucleotides: TGTGCCAGCAGTCCCGGACTAGGGGCCGGTACGCAGTATTTT.

This chain uses TRBV29-1 with TRBJ2-1; weak D call: TRBD1 (6 bases). Germline CDR1 and CDR2: SQVTM and ANQGSEA. V gave up 6 bases and J gave up 6 bases, with 9 bases separating them. This CDR3 spans 11 amino acids. CDR3 residues: CSVEGVNEQFF. CDR3 coding DNA: TGCAGCGTAGAGGGGGTCAATGAGCAGTTCTTC.

The chain joins TRBV3-1 (or the pseudogene TRBV3-2) to TRBJ1-6; 10 nucleotides match TRBD1. Germline trimming cut 2 bases from V and 7 bases from J; bases unmatched to any gene: 2. The germline V gene has CDR1 LGHDT and CDR2 YNNKEL (reference sequence). The CDR3 length is 15 residues. This CDR3 is CASSQSGQGNSPLHF. In nucleotides, the CDR3 is TGTGCCAGCAGCCAATCGGGACAGGGGAATTCACCCCTCCACTTT.